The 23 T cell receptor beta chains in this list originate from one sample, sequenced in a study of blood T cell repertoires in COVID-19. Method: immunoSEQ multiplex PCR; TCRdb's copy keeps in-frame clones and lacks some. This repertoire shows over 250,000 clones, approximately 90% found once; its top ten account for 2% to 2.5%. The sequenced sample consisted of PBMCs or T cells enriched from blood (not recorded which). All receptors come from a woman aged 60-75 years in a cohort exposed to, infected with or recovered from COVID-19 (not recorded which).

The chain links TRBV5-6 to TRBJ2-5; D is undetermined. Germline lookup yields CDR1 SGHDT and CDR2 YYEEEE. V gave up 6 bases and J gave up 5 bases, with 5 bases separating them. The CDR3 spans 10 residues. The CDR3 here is CASTRETQYF. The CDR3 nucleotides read TGTGCCAGCACCCGGGAGACCCAGTACTTC.

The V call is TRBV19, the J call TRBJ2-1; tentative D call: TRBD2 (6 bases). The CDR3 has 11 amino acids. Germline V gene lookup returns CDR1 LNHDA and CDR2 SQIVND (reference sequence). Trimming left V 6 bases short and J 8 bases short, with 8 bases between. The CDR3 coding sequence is TGTGCCAGTAGCAGGGAGGATGAGCAGTTCTTC. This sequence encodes CASSREDEQFF.

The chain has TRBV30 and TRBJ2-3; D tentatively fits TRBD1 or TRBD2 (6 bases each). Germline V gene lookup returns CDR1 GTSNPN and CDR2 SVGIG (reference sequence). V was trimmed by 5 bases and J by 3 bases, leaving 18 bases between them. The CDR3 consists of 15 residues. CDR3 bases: TGTGCCTGGGCGGGACAAGGGGGTAGGACAGATACGCAGTATTTT. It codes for CAWAGQGGRTDTQYF.

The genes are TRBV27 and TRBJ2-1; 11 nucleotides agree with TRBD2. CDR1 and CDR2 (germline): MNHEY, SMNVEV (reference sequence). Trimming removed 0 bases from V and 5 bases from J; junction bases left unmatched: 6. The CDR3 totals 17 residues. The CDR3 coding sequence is TGTGCCAGCAGTTTATCCTTTGGACTAGCGGGCCACAATGAGCAGTTCTTC. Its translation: CASSLSFGLAGHNEQFF.

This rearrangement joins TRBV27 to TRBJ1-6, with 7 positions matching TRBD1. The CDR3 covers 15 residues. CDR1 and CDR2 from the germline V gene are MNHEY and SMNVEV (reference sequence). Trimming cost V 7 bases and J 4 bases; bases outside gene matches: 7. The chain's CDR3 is CASTPSGQYNSPLHF. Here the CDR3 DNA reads TGTGCCAGCACCCCATCGGGACAGTATAATTCACCCCTCCACTTT.

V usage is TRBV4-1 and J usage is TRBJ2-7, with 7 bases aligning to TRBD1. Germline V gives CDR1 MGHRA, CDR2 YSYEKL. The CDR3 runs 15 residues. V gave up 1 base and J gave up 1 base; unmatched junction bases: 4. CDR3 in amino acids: CASSQAGTVSYEQYF. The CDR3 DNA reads TGCGCCAGCAGCCAAGCCGGGACAGTATCCTACGAGCAGTACTTC.

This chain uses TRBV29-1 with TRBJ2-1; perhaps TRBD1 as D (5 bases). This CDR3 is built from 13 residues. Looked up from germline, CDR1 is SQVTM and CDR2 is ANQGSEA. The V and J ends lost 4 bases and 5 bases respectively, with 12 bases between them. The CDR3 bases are TGCAGCGTTGTGGACGTAGGGGACAATGAGCAGTTCTTC. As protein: CSVVDVGDNEQFF.

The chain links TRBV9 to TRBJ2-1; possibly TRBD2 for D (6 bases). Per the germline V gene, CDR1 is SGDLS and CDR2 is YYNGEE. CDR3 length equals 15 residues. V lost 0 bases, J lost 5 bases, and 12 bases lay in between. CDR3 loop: CASSVAARGNNEQFF. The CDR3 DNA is TGTGCCAGCAGCGTAGCGGCCCGGGGGAACAATGAGCAGTTCTTC.

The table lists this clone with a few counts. Here the CDR3 DNA reads TGTGCCAGCAGCCGCGGTCCTACTCCAAGCACAGATACGCAGTATTTT. Amino acid sequence: CASSRGPTPSTDTQYF. This sequence joins TRBV4-2 and TRBJ2-3, with D unresolved. V was trimmed by 4 bases and J by 0 bases, leaving 14 bases between them. There are 16 residues in the CDR3. Per the germline V gene, CDR1 is LGHNA and CDR2 is YNFKEQ.

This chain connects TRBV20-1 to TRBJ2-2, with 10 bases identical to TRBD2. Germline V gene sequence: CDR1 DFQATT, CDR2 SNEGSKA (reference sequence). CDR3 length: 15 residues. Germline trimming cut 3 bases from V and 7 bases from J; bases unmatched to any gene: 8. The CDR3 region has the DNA TGCAGTGCTAGTCCTAGCGGGAGAGGCGACGGGGAGCTGTTTTTT. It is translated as CSASPSGRGDGELFF.

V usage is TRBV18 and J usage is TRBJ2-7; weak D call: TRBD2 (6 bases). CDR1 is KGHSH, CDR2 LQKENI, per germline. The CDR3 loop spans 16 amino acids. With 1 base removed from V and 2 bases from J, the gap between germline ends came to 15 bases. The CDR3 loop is CASSPRPAREAYEQYF. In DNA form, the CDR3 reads TGTGCCAGCTCACCACGCCCGGCCAGGGAGGCCTACGAGCAGTACTTC.

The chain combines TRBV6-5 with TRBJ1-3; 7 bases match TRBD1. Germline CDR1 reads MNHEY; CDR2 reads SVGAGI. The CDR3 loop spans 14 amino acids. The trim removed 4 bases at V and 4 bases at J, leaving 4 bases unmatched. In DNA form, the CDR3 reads TGTGCCAGCAGTTTGGCAGGGGGGGGAAACACCATATATTTT. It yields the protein CASSLAGGGNTIYF.

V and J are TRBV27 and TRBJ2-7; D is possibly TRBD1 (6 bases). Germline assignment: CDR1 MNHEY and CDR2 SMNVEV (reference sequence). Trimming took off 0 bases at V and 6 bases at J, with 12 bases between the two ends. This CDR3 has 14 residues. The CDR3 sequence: CASSLSRIGGEQYF. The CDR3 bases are TGTGCCAGCAGTTTATCGAGAATAGGGGGCGAGCAGTACTTC.

The CDR3 region is CASKPGDVHEQYF. CDR3 in DNA: TGTGCCAGCAAGCCAGGGGACGTCCACGAGCAGTACTTC. The chain combines TRBV28 with TRBJ2-7; D perhaps matches TRBD1 (6 bases). Germline V lookup: CDR1 MDHEN, CDR2 SYDVKM. V dropped 7 bases and J dropped 5 bases, with 15 bases sitting between them. This CDR3 has 13 amino acids.

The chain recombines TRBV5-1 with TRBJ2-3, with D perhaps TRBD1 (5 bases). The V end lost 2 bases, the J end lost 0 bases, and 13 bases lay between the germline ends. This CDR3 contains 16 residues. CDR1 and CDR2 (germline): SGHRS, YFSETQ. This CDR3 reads CASSLDRLSSTDTQYF. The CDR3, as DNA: TGCGCCAGCAGCTTAGACAGATTATCTAGCACAGATACGCAGTATTTT.

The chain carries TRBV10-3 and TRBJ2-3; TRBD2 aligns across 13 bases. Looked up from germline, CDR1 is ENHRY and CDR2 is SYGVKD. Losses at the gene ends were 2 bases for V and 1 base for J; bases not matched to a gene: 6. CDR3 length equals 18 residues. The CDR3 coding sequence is TGTGCCATCAGTGAGAGGGGCGGACTAGCGGGAGGCACAGATACGCAGTATTTT. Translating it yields CAISERGGLAGGTDTQYF.

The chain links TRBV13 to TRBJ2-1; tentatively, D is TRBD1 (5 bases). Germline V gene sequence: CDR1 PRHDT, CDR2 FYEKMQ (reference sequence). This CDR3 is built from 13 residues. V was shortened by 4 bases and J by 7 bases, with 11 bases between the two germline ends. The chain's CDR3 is CASSSRAWNEQFF. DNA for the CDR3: TGTGCCAGCAGCTCCAGGGCCTGGAATGAGCAGTTCTTC. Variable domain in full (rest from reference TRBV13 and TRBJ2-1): AAGVIQSPRHLIKEKRETATLKCYPIPRHDTVYWYQQGPGQDPQFLISFYEKMQSDKGSIPDRFSAQQFSDYHSELNMSSLELGDSALYFCASSSRAWNEQFFGPGTRLTVL.

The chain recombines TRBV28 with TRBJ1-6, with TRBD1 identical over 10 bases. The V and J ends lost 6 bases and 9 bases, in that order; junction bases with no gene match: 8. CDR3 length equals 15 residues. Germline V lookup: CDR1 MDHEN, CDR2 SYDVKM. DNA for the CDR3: TGTGCCAGCAGCCTCGGGGACAGGGGACGTTCACCCCTCCACTTT. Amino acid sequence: CASSLGDRGRSPLHF. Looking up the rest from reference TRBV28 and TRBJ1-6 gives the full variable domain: DVKVTQSSRYLVKRTGEKVFLECVQDMDHENMFWYRQDPGLGLRLIYFSYDVKMKEKGDIPEGYSVSREKKERFSLILESASTNQTSMYLCASSLGDRGRSPLHFGNGTRLTVT.

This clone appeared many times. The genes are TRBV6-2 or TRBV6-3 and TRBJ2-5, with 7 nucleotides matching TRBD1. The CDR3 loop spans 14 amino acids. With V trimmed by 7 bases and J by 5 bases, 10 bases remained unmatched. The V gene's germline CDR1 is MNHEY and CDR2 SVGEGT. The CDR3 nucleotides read TGTGCCAGCACCCCGGGACAGACTACGGAGACCCAGTACTTC. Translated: CASTPGQTTETQYF.

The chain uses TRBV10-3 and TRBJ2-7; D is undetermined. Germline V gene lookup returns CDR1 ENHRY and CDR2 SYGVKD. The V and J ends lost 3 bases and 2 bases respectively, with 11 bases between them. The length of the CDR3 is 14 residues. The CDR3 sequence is CAISDARNTYEQYF. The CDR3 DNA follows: TGTGCCATCAGTGATGCCAGGAACACCTACGAGCAGTACTTC.

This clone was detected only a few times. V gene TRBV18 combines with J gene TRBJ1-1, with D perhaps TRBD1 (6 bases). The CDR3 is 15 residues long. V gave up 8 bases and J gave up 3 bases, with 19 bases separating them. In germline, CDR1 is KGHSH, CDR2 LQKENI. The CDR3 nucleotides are TGTGCCAGCCTTCAAAACGCACAGGGAGACACTGAAGCTTTCTTT. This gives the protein CASLQNAQGDTEAFF.

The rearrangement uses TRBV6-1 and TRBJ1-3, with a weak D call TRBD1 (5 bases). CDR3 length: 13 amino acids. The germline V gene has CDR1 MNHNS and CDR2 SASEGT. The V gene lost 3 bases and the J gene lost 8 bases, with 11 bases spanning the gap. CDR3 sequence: CASSDRVRDTIYF. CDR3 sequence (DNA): TGTGCCAGCAGTGACAGGGTTCGGGACACCATATATTTT.

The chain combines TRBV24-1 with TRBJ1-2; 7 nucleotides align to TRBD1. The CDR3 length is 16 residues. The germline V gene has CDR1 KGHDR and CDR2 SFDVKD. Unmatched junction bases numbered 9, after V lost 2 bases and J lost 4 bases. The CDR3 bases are TGTGCCACCAGTGATTCGCGCAGGGGGTTCGGCTATGGCTACACCTTC. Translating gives CATSDSRRGFGYGYTF.